The 28 T cell receptor beta chains given below trace back to one sample, sequenced in a study of molecular identifiers for immune sequencing clone quantification. MiXCR, run by TCRdb on the PCR reads, gives a single entry per CDR3 protein. This repertoire shows under 650,000 distinct CDR3 sequences, 15% to 20% found once; its top ten account for around 0.86%. Sequenced input: naive CD8+ T cells from blood, with Jurkat cell RNA spiked in. Subset in this sample: FACS-sorted CD8+CD4-CCR7+CD45RA+ naive T cells. The origin of the receptors is a human donor in good health. Some libraries in this study had Jurkat cell RNA spiked in.

Remarks on this clonotype: With a much larger clone just one base away, this may be a read error. The rearrangement links TRBV4-1 to TRBJ2-5; the match to TRBD2 covers 7 bases. The CDR3 loop spans 15 amino acids. Germline assignment: CDR1 MGHRA and CDR2 YSYEKL. For the CDR3, the DNA is TGCGCCAGCAGCAGCTACGGGGGGTCCCAAGGGACCCAGTACTTC. Translation: CASSSYGGSQGTQYF.

This clonotype has only a few counts. The chain recombines TRBV24-1 with TRBJ2-5; unclear D gene. The CDR3 is 14 amino acids. Germline CDR1 is KGHDR and CDR2 is SFDVKD. V was cut by 4 bases and J by 7 bases, with 15 bases left in between. The CDR3 nucleotides read TGTGCCACCAGTGACCCCACAGATCTGGGGACCCAGTACTTC. This encodes CATSDPTDLGTQYF.

This clonotype was detected ten times or more. The CDR3 sequence is CASSPGVVFGQYF. CDR3 DNA sequence: TGTGCCAGCAGTCCCGGGGTGGTATTCGGGCAGTACTTC. The chain carries TRBV12-3 or TRBV12-4 and TRBJ2-7, with D perhaps matching TRBD2 (5 bases). CDR3 length: 13 amino acids. Trimming shortened V by 5 bases and J by 9 bases, and 17 bases separated the two germline ends.

The table lists this clonotype with many counts. CDR3 nucleotides: TGTGCCAGCAGTCCTCTAGCGGGAGGGCCGATATACAATGAGCAGTTCTTC. Translated, it gives CASSPLAGGPIYNEQFF. The rearrangement joins TRBV28 to TRBJ2-1; 12 nucleotides match TRBD2. The CDR3 sequence is 17 residues long. The V gene end was trimmed by 5 bases and the J gene end by 4 bases; junction bases not matched to a gene: 9. Per the germline V gene, CDR1 is MDHEN and CDR2 is SYDVKM. The whole variable domain, remainder taken from reference TRBV28 and TRBJ2-1, is DVKVTQSSRYLVKRTGEKVFLECVQDMDHENMFWYRQDPGLGLRLIYFSYDVKMKEKGDIPEGYSVSREKKERFSLILESASTNQTSMYLCASSPLAGGPIYNEQFFGPGTRLTVL.

The V call is TRBV6-2 or TRBV6-3, the J call TRBJ2-1; 11 positions match TRBD1. Germline lookup yields CDR1 MNHEY and CDR2 SVGEGT. This CDR3 has 15 residues. With 4 bases clipped from V and 6 bases from J, the junction kept 5 bases outside the gene matches. The CDR3 loop reads CASSLGQGGVNEQFF. CDR3 coding DNA: TGTGCCAGCAGTTTGGGACAGGGGGGGGTCAATGAGCAGTTCTTC.

This clonotype was observed at least ten times. The V and J genes are TRBV4-3 and TRBJ2-3; D not certain. Germline CDR1 reads LGHNA; CDR2 reads YSLEER. The CDR3 is 13 amino acids. V was shortened by 4 bases and J by 2 bases, with 7 bases between the two germline ends. CDR3 sequence: CASSPSPTDTQYF. For the CDR3, the DNA is TGCGCCAGCAGCCCAAGTCCCACAGATACGCAGTATTTT.

Many counts were recorded for this clonotype. V and J are TRBV28 and TRBJ2-7; possibly TRBD1 or TRBD2 for D (5 bases each). The CDR3 has 15 residues. Deletions cut 3 bases from V and 0 bases from J, with 12 bases between. Germline assignment: CDR1 MDHEN and CDR2 SYDVKM. CDR3 sequence: CASSFIRDGSYEQYF. As DNA, the CDR3 is TGTGCCAGCAGTTTTATCCGGGACGGCTCCTACGAGCAGTACTTC.

This clonotype was found many times. CDR3 in DNA: TGTGCCAGCAGTACCGGGACGGGGGTGGCTTTCTTT. Protein: CASSTGTGVAFF. This chain joins TRBV28 and TRBJ1-1; D may be TRBD1 (5 bases). Trimming shortened V by 5 bases and J by 11 bases, and 15 bases separated the two germline ends. CDR1 is MDHEN and CDR2 is SYDVKM in the germline V gene. The length of the CDR3 is 12 residues.

Ten or more counts support this clonotype. V gene TRBV5-1 combines with J gene TRBJ1-2; D is unresolved. Per the germline V gene, CDR1 is SGHRS and CDR2 is YFSETQ. Trimming took 4 bases from V and 4 from J, leaving 8 bases between them. This CDR3 region has 12 residues. The CDR3 coding sequence is TGCGCCAGCAGCACCCAGTCCTATGGCTACACCTTC. It is translated as CASSTQSYGYTF.

A few counts support this clonotype. The rearrangement links TRBV9 to TRBJ1-5; D is uncertain. CDR1 is SGDLS, CDR2 YYNGEE, per germline. The V end lost 3 bases, the J end lost 0 bases, and 10 bases lay between the germline ends. The CDR3 runs to 15 residues. Here the CDR3 reads CASSAEGDSNQPQHF. The DNA for the CDR3 is TGTGCCAGCAGCGCAGAGGGCGATAGCAATCAGCCCCAGCATTTT.

This clonotype was observed at least ten times. J is TRBJ2-7 and V is TRBV10-3; no definite D call. Trimming shortened V by 0 bases and J by 2 bases, and 5 bases separated the two germline ends. Germline V lookup: CDR1 ENHRY, CDR2 SYGVKD. The CDR3 has 13 residues. Here the CDR3 reads CAISESNPYEQYF. CDR3 bases: TGTGCCATCAGTGAGTCGAACCCCTACGAGCAGTACTTC.

This clonotype appeared many times. CDR3 amino acids: CASSSWGGSYIIAFF. The CDR3 DNA reads as TGTGCCAGCAGCAGTTGGGGTGGCTCATATATCATAGCTTTCTTT. The chain links TRBV5-6 to TRBJ1-1; D call uncertain. Trimming pared 4 bases from V and 10 bases from J, leaving 23 bases between. Germline assignment: CDR1 SGHDT and CDR2 YYEEEE. This CDR3 is 15 amino acids long.

This clonotype was seen many times. The chain has TRBV20-1 and TRBJ2-7, with 11 bases matching TRBD2. Germline CDR1 DFQATT, CDR2 SNEGSKA (reference sequence). V lost 6 bases and J lost 3; bases outside the gene matches: 10. The CDR3 loop spans 15 amino acids. The CDR3 bases are TGCAGTGCCTGGACCGGGACTAGCGGAAACTACGAGCAGTACTTC. This translates into CSAWTGTSGNYEQYF.

This clonotype appeared many times. The chain carries TRBV6-2 or TRBV6-3 and TRBJ2-3, with a possible D match to TRBD1 (7 bases). Trimming cost V 11 bases and J 3 bases, with 15 bases left between them. Germline V gene lookup returns CDR1 MNHEY and CDR2 SVGEGT. The CDR3 has 13 amino acids. The CDR3 DNA is TGTGCCGGAGGAGGGGGCGAAACAGATACGCAGTATTTT. Protein product: CAGGGGETDTQYF.

This clonotype was picked up a small number of times. The chain recombines TRBV11-2 with TRBJ2-3, with 9 bases matching TRBD2. Germline trimming cut 5 bases from V and 2 bases from J; bases unmatched to any gene: 8. Germline CDR1 reads SGHAT; CDR2 reads FQNNGV. The CDR3 length is 16 residues. The CDR3 is CASSPLAGLITDTQYF. DNA for the CDR3: TGTGCCAGCAGCCCGCTAGCGGGGTTAATCACAGATACGCAGTATTTT.

A word on this clonotype: An end of the junction differs from the germline gene, which may be a read error. The V call is TRBV24-1, the J call TRBJ2-1, with D unclear. Germline lookup yields CDR1 KGHDR and CDR2 SFDVKD. The CDR3 has 13 residues. CDR3 nucleotides: TGTGCCACCAGTGATTTGACTACTAATGAGCGGTTCTTC. Translation: CATSDLTTNERFF.

The rearrangement uses TRBV27 and TRBJ2-5, with unresolved D. V dropped 5 bases and J dropped 1 base, with 14 bases sitting between them. This CDR3 region has 15 residues. Looked up from germline, CDR1 is MNHEY and CDR2 is SMNVEV (reference sequence). The DNA of the CDR3 is TGTGCCAGCAGTCGTTACTCTGCCTTCCAAGAGACCCAGTACTTC. It yields the protein CASSRYSAFQETQYF.

The chain uses TRBV5-1 and TRBJ2-7, with D perhaps TRBD1 (6 bases). The CDR3 covers 14 residues. Trimming removed 6 bases from V and 1 base from J, with 14 bases in between. In germline, CDR1 is SGHRS, CDR2 YFSETQ. The CDR3 DNA sequence: TGCGCCAGCAACGCCTTGGGACATTCCTACGAGCAGTACTTC. It translates to CASNALGHSYEQYF. The full variable domain, in which reference TRBV5-1 and TRBJ2-7 provide the parts outside the CDR3, is KAGVTQTPRYLIKTRGQQVTLSCSPISGHRSVSWYQQTPGQGLQFLFEYFSETQRNKGNFPGRFSGRQFSNSRSEMNVSTLELGDSALYLCASNALGHSYEQYFGPGTRLTVT.

This rearrangement joins TRBV12-5 to TRBJ1-1, with D tentatively TRBD1 (5 bases). V shed 7 bases and J shed 2 bases, with 14 bases lying between them. This CDR3 is 14 amino acids long. Germline CDR1 and CDR2: LGHNT and FRNRAP. CDR3 coding DNA: TGTGCTAGTGCCCTGTGGGGGAAAAACACTGAAGCTTTCTTT. Translating gives CASALWGKNTEAFF.

J is TRBJ2-7 and V is TRBV20-1; 8 bases align to TRBD1. The V gene end was trimmed by 0 bases and the J gene end by 0 bases; junction bases not matched to a gene: 7. The CDR3 covers 16 residues. In germline, CDR1 is DFQATT, CDR2 SNEGSKA (reference sequence). The CDR3 reads CSARDLDRGTSYEQYF. The DNA for the CDR3 is TGCAGTGCTAGAGATCTCGACAGGGGAACCTCCTACGAGCAGTACTTC.

This clonotype showed up many times. The chain has TRBV7-2 and TRBJ2-7; the match to TRBD1 covers 8 bases. The CDR3 extends over 15 amino acids. Germline loops: CDR1 SGHTA, CDR2 FQGNSA. V dropped 1 base and J dropped 2; count of bases not matched to a gene: 4. The CDR3 here is CASSLVTGETYEQYF. DNA of the CDR3: TGTGCCAGCAGCTTAGTGACAGGGGAAACCTACGAGCAGTACTTC.

The chain couples TRBV4-1 to TRBJ2-3; TRBD1 might be the D (5 bases). The germline CDR1 and CDR2 sequences are MGHRA and YSYEKL. CDR3 length: 17 residues. Trimming shortened V by 2 bases and J by 0 bases, and 15 bases separated the two germline ends. The CDR3 region is CASSQMGRAASTDTQYF. In DNA, the CDR3 is TGCGCCAGCAGCCAAATGGGCAGGGCCGCTAGCACAGATACGCAGTATTTT.

Comment on this clonotype: It may be a read error: a sequence one base away is much more abundant. J is TRBJ2-7 and V is TRBV6-2 or TRBV6-3, with a weak D call TRBD2 (6 bases). CDR1 and CDR2 from the germline V gene are MNHEY and SVGEGT. Trimming cost V 2 bases and J 6 bases, with 11 bases left between them. The CDR3 extends over 13 amino acids. The CDR3 DNA is TGTGCCAGCAGTTACGGGGGGAAATGCGAGCAGTACTTC. This translates into CASSYGGKCEQYF.

This clonotype appeared many times. This sequence joins TRBV5-5 and TRBJ2-7, with 9 positions matching TRBD2. Trimming at V came to 0 bases and at J to 4 bases, leaving 8 bases not matched to a gene. This CDR3 is built from 16 residues. The germline V gene encodes CDR1 SGHKS and CDR2 YYEKEE (reference sequence). CDR3 sequence reads: CASSLEETSGWYEQYF. For the CDR3, the DNA is TGTGCCAGCAGCTTGGAGGAGACTAGCGGTTGGTACGAGCAGTACTTC.

The V and J genes are TRBV6-1 and TRBJ2-7, with a possible D match to TRBD1 (6 bases). CDR3 length equals 15 residues. Germline V gives CDR1 MNHNS, CDR2 SASEGT. Trimming removed 8 bases at V and 7 bases at J, with 24 bases between. The CDR3 loop is CASLRLTGIPQEQYF. The CDR3 DNA follows: TGTGCCAGCCTCCGCCTAACAGGGATACCTCAAGAGCAGTACTTC.

The genes are TRBV29-1 and TRBJ2-5; D is undetermined. CDR3 length: 15 amino acids. The germline gives CDR1 SQVTM, CDR2 ANQGSEA. Trimming removed 4 bases at V and 3 bases at J, with 18 bases between. Here the CDR3 reads CSVGDMRASEETQYF. CDR3 sequence (DNA): TGCAGCGTTGGAGATATGCGCGCCTCCGAAGAGACCCAGTACTTC. Variable domain in full (rest from reference TRBV29-1 and TRBJ2-5): SAVISQKPSRDICQRGTSLTIQCQVDSQVTMMFWYRQQPGQSLTLIATANQGSEATYESGFVIDKFPISRPNLTFSTLTVSNMSPEDSSIYLCSVGDMRASEETQYFGPGTRLLVL.

This clonotype occurred many times. The V call is TRBV29-1, the J call TRBJ1-5, with no clear D. This CDR3 has 13 amino acids. Trimming removed 7 bases at V and 6 bases at J, with 16 bases between. Germline V gene data show CDR1 as SQVTM and CDR2 as ANQGSEA. CDR3 region: CSGDQPRGQPQHF. In DNA, the CDR3 is TGCAGCGGGGATCAGCCGCGGGGTCAGCCCCAGCATTTT.

Many counts were recorded for this clonotype. This rearrangement joins TRBV4-3 to TRBJ1-4; D is unresolved. The germline CDR1 and CDR2 sequences are LGHNA and YSLEER. The ends were cut back, 4 bases at V and 2 bases at J, with 11 bases in the middle. The CDR3 loop spans 15 amino acids. CDR3 residues: CASSPTWGTNEKLFF. The DNA of the CDR3 is TGCGCCAGCAGCCCAACATGGGGTACTAATGAAAAACTGTTTTTT.